The 3 T cell receptor beta chains below all came from one sample that was sequenced in a study of blood T cell repertoires in COVID-19. The repertoire was sequenced with immunoSEQ multiplex PCR; TCRdb's copy has only in-frame clones and lacks some. Among 270,000 or so clones, more than 80% were seen once, and the ten largest hold less than 3%. Sequencing used peripheral blood. The receptors come from a woman between 25 and 40 years old with active or convalescent COVID-19.

The V gene is TRBV5-1, the J gene TRBJ2-5; 11 bases fit TRBD2. The V gene end was trimmed by 0 bases and the J gene end by 4 bases; junction bases not matched to a gene: 8. The CDR3 sequence is 17 residues long. The germline gives CDR1 SGHRS, CDR2 YFSETQ. The DNA for the CDR3 is TGCGCCAGCAGCTTGGGGCTAGCGGGGGGCCAGGGAGAGACCCAGTACTTC. Translated, it gives CASSLGLAGGQGETQYF. The full variable domain, rest sourced from reference TRBV5-1 and TRBJ2-5, is KAGVTQTPRYLIKTRGQQVTLSCSPISGHRSVSWYQQTPGQGLQFLFEYFSETQRNKGNFPGRFSGRQFSNSRSEMNVSTLELGDSALYLCASSLGLAGGQGETQYFGPGTRLLVL.

The rearrangement links TRBV4-2 to TRBJ2-3; no clear D. Trimming removed 0 bases from V and 2 bases from J, with 9 bases in between. The CDR3 extends over 15 amino acids. The germline CDR1 and CDR2 sequences are LGHNA and YNFKEQ. In nucleotides, the CDR3 is TGTGCCAGCAGCCAAGAGAACTTACCCACAGATACGCAGTATTTT. Translated: CASSQENLPTDTQYF.

This clone was recorded once. The rearrangement uses TRBV19 and TRBJ2-3; 10 bases fit TRBD2. CDR1 is LNHDA and CDR2 is SQIVND in the germline V gene (reference sequence). Trimming at V came to 6 bases and at J to 7 bases, leaving 10 bases not matched to a gene. The CDR3 sequence is 15 residues long. The CDR3 DNA sequence: TGTGCCAGTAGCACAAGCGGGGGGGCATCGAATACGCAGTATTTT. Encoded protein: CASSTSGGASNTQYF.